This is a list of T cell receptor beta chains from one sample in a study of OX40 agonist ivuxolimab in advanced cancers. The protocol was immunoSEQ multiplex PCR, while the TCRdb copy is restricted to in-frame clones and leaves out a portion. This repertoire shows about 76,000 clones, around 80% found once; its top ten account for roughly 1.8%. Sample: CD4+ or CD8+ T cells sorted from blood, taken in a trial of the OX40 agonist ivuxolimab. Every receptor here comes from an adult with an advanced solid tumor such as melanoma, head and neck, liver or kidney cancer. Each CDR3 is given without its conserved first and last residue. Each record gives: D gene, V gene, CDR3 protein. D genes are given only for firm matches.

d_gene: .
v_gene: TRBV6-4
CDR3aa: ASSDMGGEKLF

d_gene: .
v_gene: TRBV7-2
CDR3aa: ASSLWFRGAEYGYT

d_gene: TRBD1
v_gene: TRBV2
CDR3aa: ASTGQGRNTEAF

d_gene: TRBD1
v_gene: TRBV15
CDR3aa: ATSRGDRVRTEAF

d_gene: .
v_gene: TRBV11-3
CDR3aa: ASSLNILETQY

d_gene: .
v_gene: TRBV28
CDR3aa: ASSAQYYGYT

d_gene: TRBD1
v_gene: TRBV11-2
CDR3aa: ASRSPGTGAYEQY

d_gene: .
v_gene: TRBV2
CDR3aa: ASSITGLSNQPQH

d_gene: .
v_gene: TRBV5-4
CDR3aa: ASSLATVRNSPLH

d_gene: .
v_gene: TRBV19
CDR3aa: ASRPTSTDYGYT

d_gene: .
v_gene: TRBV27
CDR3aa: ASSVEVDRPGSGANVLT

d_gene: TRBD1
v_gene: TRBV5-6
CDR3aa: ASSKDRGLGQPQH

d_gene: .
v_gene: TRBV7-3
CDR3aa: ASSLIGRPNTEAF

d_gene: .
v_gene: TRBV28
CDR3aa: ASGGFGYT

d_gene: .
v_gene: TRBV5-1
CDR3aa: ASSLRGDTEAF

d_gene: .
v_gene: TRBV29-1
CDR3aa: SVDPGNTYEQY

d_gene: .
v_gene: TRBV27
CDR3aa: ASRNTGELF

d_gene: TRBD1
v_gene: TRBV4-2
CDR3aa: ASSTGGSRTDTQY

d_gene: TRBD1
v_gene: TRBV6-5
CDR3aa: ASSYAGTGNYGYT

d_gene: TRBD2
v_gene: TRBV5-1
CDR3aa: ASRLRSSGDTGELF

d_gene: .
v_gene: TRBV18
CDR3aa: ASSPRESRGYEQY

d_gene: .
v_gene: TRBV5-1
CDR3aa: ASSPGQGSAGNTIY

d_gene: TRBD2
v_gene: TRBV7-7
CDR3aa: ASSLGRGGQETQY

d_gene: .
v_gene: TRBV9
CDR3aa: ASSVGLQENSPLH

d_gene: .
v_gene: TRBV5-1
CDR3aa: ASSSAETRGGYTDTQY

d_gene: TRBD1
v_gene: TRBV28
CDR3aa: ASNPDRNRETQY

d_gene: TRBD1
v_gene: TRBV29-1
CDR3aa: SVPAGTGYYGYT

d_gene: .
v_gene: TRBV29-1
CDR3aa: SVDGTGYYEQY

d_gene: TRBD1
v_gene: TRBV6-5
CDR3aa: ASSYSWDRGDTQY

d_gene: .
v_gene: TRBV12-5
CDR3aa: ASGLVLLYTGFGGHRTDTQY

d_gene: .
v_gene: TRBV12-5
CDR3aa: ASGWSDVSTDTQY

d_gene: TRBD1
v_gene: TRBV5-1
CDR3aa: ASNEQGASSYEQY

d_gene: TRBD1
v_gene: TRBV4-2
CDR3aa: ASSPMDRGNQPQH

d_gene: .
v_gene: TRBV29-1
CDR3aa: SVGQELNYGYT

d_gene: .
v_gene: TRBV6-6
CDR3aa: ASSWGDRTDEKLF

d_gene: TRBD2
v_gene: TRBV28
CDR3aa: ASSGTSGGEYNEQF

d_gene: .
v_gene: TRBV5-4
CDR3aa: ASPGNFGNEKLF

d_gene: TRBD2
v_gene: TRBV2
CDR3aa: ASSDASGFMETQY

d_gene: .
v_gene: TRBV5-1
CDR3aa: ASSWEVQGYEQY

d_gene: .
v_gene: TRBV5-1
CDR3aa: ASKLYPGRTTYEQY

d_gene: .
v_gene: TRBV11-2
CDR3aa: ASSLSGGRYTEAF

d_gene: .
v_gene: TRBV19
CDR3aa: ASSQRGANGYT

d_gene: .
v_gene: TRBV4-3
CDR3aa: ASSPGVSSTNYGYT

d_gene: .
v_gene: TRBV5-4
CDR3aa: ASSPQGQVINEQF

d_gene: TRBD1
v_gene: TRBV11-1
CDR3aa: ASSPRTGSYEQY

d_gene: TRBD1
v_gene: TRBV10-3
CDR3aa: ASLPGQGAPGANVLT

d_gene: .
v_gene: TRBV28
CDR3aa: ASSFQSQKSRSGYT

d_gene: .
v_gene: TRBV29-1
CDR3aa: SLRGEGRSTDTQY